The clone carrying this T cell receptor (beta chain) was observed a single time. This entry belongs to a study of CD4 and CD8 cells across lung adenocarcinoma regions. The patients had localized lung adenocarcinoma, a non-small cell subtype. TCRdb recomputed calls from the PCR reads with MiXCR, one row per CDR3 protein. The table records around 25,000 distinct CDR3 sequences, less than 60% of them present only once. V dropped 2 bases and J dropped 3 bases, with 11 bases sitting between them. The CDR3 extends over 15 amino acids. Germline-derived CDR1 and CDR2 are MNHEY and SVGAGI. This receptor was identified in a male donor with lung adenocarcinoma. The CD4 and CD8 labels of this study may be unreliable. Material: CD8+ T cells from the center of a lung tumor. V is TRBV6-5 and J is TRBJ2-1; D perhaps matches TRBD2 (6 bases). The CDR3 protein is CASSYTTGLYNEQFF. The DNA for the CDR3 is TGTGCCAGCAGTTACACTACGGGACTCTACAATGAGCAGTTCTTC.